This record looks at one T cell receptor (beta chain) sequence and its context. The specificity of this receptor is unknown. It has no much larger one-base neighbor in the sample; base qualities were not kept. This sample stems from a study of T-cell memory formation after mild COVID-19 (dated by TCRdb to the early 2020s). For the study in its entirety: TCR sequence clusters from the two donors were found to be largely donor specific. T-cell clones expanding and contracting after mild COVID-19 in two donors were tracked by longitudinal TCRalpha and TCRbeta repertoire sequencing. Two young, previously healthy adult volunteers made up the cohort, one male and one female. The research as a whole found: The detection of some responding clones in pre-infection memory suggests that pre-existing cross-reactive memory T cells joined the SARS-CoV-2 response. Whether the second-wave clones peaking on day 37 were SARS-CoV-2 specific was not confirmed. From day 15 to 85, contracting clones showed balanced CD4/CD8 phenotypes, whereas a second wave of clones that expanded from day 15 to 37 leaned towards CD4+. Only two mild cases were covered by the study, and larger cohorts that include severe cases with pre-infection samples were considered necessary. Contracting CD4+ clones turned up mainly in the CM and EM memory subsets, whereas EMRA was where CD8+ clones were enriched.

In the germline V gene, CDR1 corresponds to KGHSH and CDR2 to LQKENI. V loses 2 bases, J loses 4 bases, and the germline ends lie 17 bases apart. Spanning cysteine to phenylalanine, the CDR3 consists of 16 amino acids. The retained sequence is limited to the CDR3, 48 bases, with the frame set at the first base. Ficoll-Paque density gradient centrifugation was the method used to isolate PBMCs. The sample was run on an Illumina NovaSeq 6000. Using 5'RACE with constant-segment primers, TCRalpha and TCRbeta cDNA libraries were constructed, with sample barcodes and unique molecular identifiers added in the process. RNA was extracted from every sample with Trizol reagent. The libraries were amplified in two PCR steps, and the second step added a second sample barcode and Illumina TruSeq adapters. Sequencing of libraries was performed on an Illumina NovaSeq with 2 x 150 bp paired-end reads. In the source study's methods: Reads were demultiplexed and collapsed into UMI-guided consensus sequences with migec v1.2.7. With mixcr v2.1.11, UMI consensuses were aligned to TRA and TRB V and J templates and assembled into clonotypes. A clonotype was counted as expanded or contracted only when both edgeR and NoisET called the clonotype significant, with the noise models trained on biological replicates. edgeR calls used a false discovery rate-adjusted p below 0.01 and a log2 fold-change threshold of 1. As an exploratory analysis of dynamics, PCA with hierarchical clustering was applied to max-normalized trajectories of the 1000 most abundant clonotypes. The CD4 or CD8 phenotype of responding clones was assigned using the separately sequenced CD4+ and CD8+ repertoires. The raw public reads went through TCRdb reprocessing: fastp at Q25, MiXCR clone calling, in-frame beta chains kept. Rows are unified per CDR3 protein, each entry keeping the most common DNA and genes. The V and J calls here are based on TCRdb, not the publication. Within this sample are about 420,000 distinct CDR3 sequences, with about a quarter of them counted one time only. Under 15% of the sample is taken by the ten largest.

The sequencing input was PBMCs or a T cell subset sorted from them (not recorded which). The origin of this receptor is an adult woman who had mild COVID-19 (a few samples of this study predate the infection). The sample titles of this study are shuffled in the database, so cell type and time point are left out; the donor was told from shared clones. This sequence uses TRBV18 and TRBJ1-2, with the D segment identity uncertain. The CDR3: CASSPSAQRLGYGYTF. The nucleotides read TGTGCCAGCTCACCATCGGCGCAGCGGCTTGGCTATGGCTACACCTTC.